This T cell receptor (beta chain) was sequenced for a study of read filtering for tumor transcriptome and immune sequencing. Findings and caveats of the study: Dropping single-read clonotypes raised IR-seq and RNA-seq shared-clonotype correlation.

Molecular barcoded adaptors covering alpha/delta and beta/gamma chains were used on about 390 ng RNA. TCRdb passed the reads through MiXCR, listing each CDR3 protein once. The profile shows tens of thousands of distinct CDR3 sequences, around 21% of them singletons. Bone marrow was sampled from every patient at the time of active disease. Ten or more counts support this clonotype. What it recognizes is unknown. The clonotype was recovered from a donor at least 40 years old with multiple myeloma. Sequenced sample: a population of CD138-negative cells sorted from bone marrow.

Here the CDR3 reads CSADTGTFDYNEQFF. The DNA for the CDR3 is TGCAGTGCTGACACCGGGACATTCGATTACAATGAGCAGTTCTTC. V usage is TRBV20-1 and J usage is TRBJ2-1; D possibly corresponds to TRBD1 (6 bases). This CDR3 region has 15 residues. Germline V gene lookup returns CDR1 DFQATT and CDR2 SNEGSKA (reference sequence). The V gene lost 5 bases and the J gene lost 4 bases, with 18 bases spanning the gap.